This paragraph reports one T cell receptor (beta chain). The clone's antigen remains unknown. Per-base quality was not reported, and no clone a single base away is much larger than it. CDR1 is given as LNHDA and CDR2 as SQIVND, both from the germline V gene (reference sequence). The CDR3 runs 16 residues from the cysteine to the phenylalanine. Of the read, only the CDR3 DNA is kept; its 48 bases are in frame from base 1. V trim: 0 bases; J trim: 3 bases; unmatched bases: 7. This sample stems from a study of cytotoxic CD8 clonotypes in ibrutinib-treated CLL (dated by TCRdb to the early 2020s). At the level of the whole study: In this cohort, around 15 patients were treatment-naive and ten to twelve were relapsed/refractory, while about 17 had unmutated IGHV. Responses were partial in around 25 patients and complete in 2; after median around 72 months follow-up, around 14 stayed in remission and 12 progressed. Samples at response were collected after a median of 12 months of treatment, with a range of 6 to 36 months. On average, each sample had 255,043 productive templates and approximately 100,000 productive rearrangements. Longitudinal samples were obtainable from about 30% of the roughly 90 participants in the trial. Cryopreserved peripheral blood mononuclear cells were collected at three points: before therapy, at response, and at either sustained remission or disease progression. All remission and progressive disease samples were collected while patients were still receiving ibrutinib.

Study-level results and caveats: Public clonotypes were found to be uncommon and were observed to contract or remain stable during treatment; the increase in clonality was shown to reflect expansion of private clonotypes at ibrutinib response. At baseline, clonality was higher than in age-matched healthy donors and showed a strong correlation with circulating CD8+ T-cell counts. At ibrutinib response clonality went up, during sustained remission it held steady, and at progression it dropped back toward baseline. Sustained-remission and progressing patients did not have matched sampling times, and lymph node repertoires were not examined.

The goal of deep resolution MiSeq sequencing was a depth between 1 in 1 million and 1 in 200,000 T cells, and coverage averaged 10x per clonotype. TCR beta libraries were generated with the immunoSEQ hsTCRB Kit. Per the source publication's procedure: ImmunoSEQ Data Assistant and ImmunoSEQ Analyzer were used for data analysis, and V, D and J genes were assigned according to IMGT definitions. Clonality, with values ranging from 0 to 1, was calculated as one minus the normalized Shannon entropy of productive rearrangement frequencies. Public clonotype analysis was restricted to overrepresented clonotypes comprising at least 0.05% of each patient's repertoire. Repertoires from some 13 age-matched healthy donors in immuneACCESS were used as clonality controls. TCRdb mirrors the immuneACCESS table, restricted to in-frame sequences. Some clones are absent from its copies; in checked studies, under half trace to an unresolved V gene, and the reason for the others is unknown. V, J and clone size were drawn from that table, and D and trimming were deduced from the DNA. The sample table holds 50,000 to 60,000 clones, of which 83% were seen once. The ten largest make up around 21% of the sample.

Read against the paper, the sample's time point label means: approximately 25 months on ibrutinib. Roughly 1.9 micrograms of genomic DNA were extracted from cryopreserved PBMCs for TCR beta library preparation. Longitudinal blood samples from CLL patients on ibrutinib monotherapy were analyzed using high-throughput TCR beta sequencing. The patients took part in an open-label, single-center phase 2 trial of ibrutinib monotherapy. This receptor was identified in a human donor with chronic lymphocytic leukemia. The sample consisted of PBMCs, taken after 24 months of ibrutinib treatment. This chain is built from TRBV19 and TRBJ2-7; the junction holds 8 bases that match TRBD1. In nucleotide form, the sequence is TGTGCCAGTAGTATAGAAACGGTACAGGGGGTCTACGAGCAGTACTTC. It translates as CASSIETVQGVYEQYF.